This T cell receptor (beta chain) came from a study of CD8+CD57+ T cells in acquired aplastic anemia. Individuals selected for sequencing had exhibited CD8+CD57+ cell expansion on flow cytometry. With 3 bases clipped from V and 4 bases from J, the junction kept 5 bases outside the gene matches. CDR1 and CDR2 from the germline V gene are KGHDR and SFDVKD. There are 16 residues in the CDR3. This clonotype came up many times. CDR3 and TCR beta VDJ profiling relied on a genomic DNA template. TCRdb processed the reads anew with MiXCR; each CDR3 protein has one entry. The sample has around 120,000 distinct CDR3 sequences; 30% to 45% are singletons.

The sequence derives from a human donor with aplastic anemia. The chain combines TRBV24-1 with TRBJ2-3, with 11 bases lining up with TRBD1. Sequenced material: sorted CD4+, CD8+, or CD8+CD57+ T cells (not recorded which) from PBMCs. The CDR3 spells CATSDPPGQGADTQYF. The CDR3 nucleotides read TGTGCCACCAGTGATCCTCCGGGACAGGGGGCAGATACGCAGTATTTT.